The rows below give T cell receptor beta chains drawn from one sample of a study of human T cells and chemical hapten exposure. TCRdb processed the RACE reads anew with MiXCR; each CDR3 protein has one entry. The data contain more than 80,000 distinct CDR3 sequences, around 12% of them singletons. The material was whole blood, obtained in connection with sensitization to the hapten diphenylcyclopropenone (DPC). These receptors all stem from a woman aged 50 to 65 with alopecia areata. Some clones in this sample may be carry-over from other donors' samples. Each CDR3 is given with its conserved first and last residue. Fields, in order: clone size, D gene, J gene, V gene, CDR3 DNA, CDR3 protein. A D gene is named only where the DNA matches it firmly. Size is stated for part of the rows, as once, few or many counts, or as a class when the clone is expanded.

size: .
D: TRBD1
J: TRBJ2-4
V: TRBV28
DNA: TGTGCCAGCAGTCCACAGGGGGCGGCCAAAAACATTCAGTACTTC
CDR3: CASSPQGAAKNIQYF

size: few
D: .
J: TRBJ1-2
V: TRBV20-1
DNA: TGCAGTGCTCCAAACTATGGCTACACCTTC
CDR3: CSAPNYGYTF

size: few
D: TRBD1
J: TRBJ2-2
V: TRBV6-5
DNA: TGTGCCAGCAGTTACCGAAGACAGGGGAACACCGGGGAGCTGTTTTTT
CDR3: CASSYRRQGNTGELFF

size: many
D: .
J: TRBJ2-3
V: TRBV28
DNA: TGTGCCAGCAGTTTAACTCCCGGCCGATCAGATACGCAGTATTTT
CDR3: CASSLTPGRSDTQYF

size: many
D: TRBD1
J: TRBJ1-5
V: TRBV27
DNA: TGTGCCAGCAGGGACAACAGGGGTCATCAGCCCCAGCATTTT
CDR3: CASRDNRGHQPQHF

size: .
D: .
J: TRBJ2-5
V: TRBV28
DNA: TGTGCCAGCAGCCCCGGTTGGGGGGCAGAGACCCAGTACTTC
CDR3: CASSPGWGAETQYF

size: few
D: .
J: TRBJ1-6
V: TRBV6-6
DNA: TGTGCCGCACACAGGGAAGGATCACCCCTCCACTTT
CDR3: CAAHREGSPLHF

size: .
D: .
J: TRBJ1-3
V: TRBV28
DNA: TGTGCTAGCAGTTCAGGGGTAGGCTCTGGAAACACCATATATTTT
CDR3: CASSSGVGSGNTIYF

size: few
D: .
J: TRBJ1-1
V: TRBV11-3
DNA: TGTGCCAGCAGCTTAGCGGGGACGGGATATGAAGCTTTCTTT
CDR3: CASSLAGTGYEAFF

size: few
D: .
J: TRBJ2-7
V: TRBV11-2
DNA: TGTGCCAGCAGCCGCCGGGACGCCTTAGAGCAGTACTTC
CDR3: CASSRRDALEQYF

size: many
D: .
J: TRBJ2-4
V: TRBV7-2
DNA: TGTGCCAGCAGCTTCGCAGGGGAAAACATTCAGTACTTC
CDR3: CASSFAGENIQYF

size: .
D: .
J: TRBJ2-3
V: TRBV6-4
DNA: TGTGCCAGCAGTGAAGGGACGATCCGGACAGATACGCAGTATTTT
CDR3: CASSEGTIRTDTQYF

size: many
D: .
J: TRBJ2-7
V: TRBV6-2/TRBV6-3
DNA: TGTGCCAGCAGTTACGGGGGCGTTTCCTACGAGCAGTACTTC
CDR3: CASSYGGVSYEQYF

size: .
D: .
J: TRBJ1-1
V: TRBV9
DNA: TGTGCCAGCAGCGTACGACGGGGCGAAGCTTTCTTT
CDR3: CASSVRRGEAFF

size: few
D: .
J: TRBJ1-1
V: TRBV11-2
DNA: TGTGCCAGCAGCTTAGACGTGGGACTTTTGAACACTGAAGCTTTCTTT
CDR3: CASSLDVGLLNTEAFF

size: .
D: .
J: TRBJ1-1
V: TRBV6-6
DNA: TGTGCCAGCAGTCCCGCAGAACGGGGCGGGGGGAACACTGAAGCTTTCTTT
CDR3: CASSPAERGGGNTEAFF

size: .
D: .
J: TRBJ2-3
V: TRBV2
DNA: TGTGCCAGCTACGGGACCGCCTGGCCTCCTAGCACAGATACGCAGTATTTT
CDR3: CASYGTAWPPSTDTQYF

size: .
D: .
J: TRBJ2-1
V: TRBV5-6
DNA: TGTGCCAGCAGCTCCTTTATAAGCCTAATGGACAATGAGCAGTTCTTC
CDR3: CASSSFISLMDNEQFF

size: many
D: .
J: TRBJ1-2
V: TRBV9
DNA: TGTGCCAGCAGCGTAGGTCAGGACCAGGGCAGCTACACCTTC
CDR3: CASSVGQDQGSYTF

size: few
D: .
J: TRBJ1-6
V: TRBV6-6
DNA: TGTGCCAGTTGGGGCGACAAGGGTTACTATAATTCACCCCTCCACTTT
CDR3: CASWGDKGYYNSPLHF

size: few
D: TRBD1
J: TRBJ2-7
V: TRBV18
DNA: TGTGCCAGCTCACCTTTCCAAGGGACAGGGATCCACGAGCAGTACTTC
CDR3: CASSPFQGTGIHEQYF

size: .
D: .
J: TRBJ2-3
V: TRBV9
DNA: TGTGCCAGCAGCACCGCAGGGACGACGACAGATACGCAGTATTTT
CDR3: CASSTAGTTTDTQYF

size: few
D: .
J: TRBJ2-1
V: TRBV28
DNA: TGTGCCAGCAGCTCCGTAGTTGAGCAGTTCTTC
CDR3: CASSSVVEQFF

size: many
D: TRBD2
J: TRBJ2-2
V: TRBV5-4
DNA: TGTGCCAGCAGCTCGCCTAGCGGGGGGGCGGAGGAGCTGTTTTTT
CDR3: CASSSPSGGAEELFF

size: many
D: .
J: TRBJ1-1
V: TRBV29-1
DNA: TGCAGCGCCTACCAAACTGAAGCTTTCTTT
CDR3: CSAYQTEAFF

size: few
D: .
J: TRBJ1-2
V: TRBV20-1
DNA: TGCAGTGCTAGAGATGGGGTTTCCGGCTATGGCTACACCTTC
CDR3: CSARDGVSGYGYTF

size: many
D: .
J: TRBJ1-2
V: TRBV4-1
DNA: TGCGCCAGCAGCCAAGATCAGGACTGGGGGCGAAACTATGGCTACACCTTC
CDR3: CASSQDQDWGRNYGYTF

size: .
D: .
J: TRBJ2-1
V: TRBV7-8
DNA: TGTGCCAGCAGCCCTCTCGGGAGCCTCTACAATGAGCAGTTCTTC
CDR3: CASSPLGSLYNEQFF

size: many
D: .
J: TRBJ2-7
V: TRBV4-2
DNA: TGTGCCAGCAGCCAAGATCCAGGGCAGAGCGGAGACTACGAGCAGTACTTC
CDR3: CASSQDPGQSGDYEQYF

size: .
D: TRBD1
J: TRBJ2-1
V: TRBV5-4
DNA: TGTGCCAGCAGCCCTGGACAGGGGAACAATGAGCAGTTCTTC
CDR3: CASSPGQGNNEQFF

size: many
D: .
J: TRBJ1-2
V: TRBV5-1
DNA: TGCGCCAGCAGCCCCGCGGCGGGGGCAAGCTATGGCTACACCTTC
CDR3: CASSPAAGASYGYTF

size: few
D: .
J: TRBJ1-5
V: TRBV4-3
DNA: TGCGCCAGCAGCCAAGATTTATACAGAAACAATCAGCCCCAGCATTTT
CDR3: CASSQDLYRNNQPQHF

size: few
D: .
J: TRBJ2-7
V: TRBV7-2
DNA: TGTGCCAGCAGCCGGGGAGGCGGTGAGCCCTACGAGCAGTACTTC
CDR3: CASSRGGGEPYEQYF

size: few
D: TRBD1
J: TRBJ1-5
V: TRBV4-1
DNA: TGCGCCAGCAGCCAAGGGACGCAGGGGGCAAATCAGCCCCAGCATTTT
CDR3: CASSQGTQGANQPQHF

size: few
D: .
J: TRBJ2-7
V: TRBV7-2
DNA: TGTGCCAGCAGCTTTCAGGGGGGTGGCTACGAGCAGTACTTC
CDR3: CASSFQGGGYEQYF

size: .
D: .
J: TRBJ1-5
V: TRBV29-1
DNA: TGCAGCGCCGGCAAGGGGGGTTCAGGTCAGCCCCAGCATTTT
CDR3: CSAGKGGSGQPQHF

size: few
D: TRBD1
J: TRBJ1-1
V: TRBV6-5
DNA: TGTGCCAGCAGTTACTCGGGACAGGGGCAAACTGAAGCTTTCTTT
CDR3: CASSYSGQGQTEAFF

size: .
D: .
J: TRBJ1-1
V: TRBV9
DNA: TGTGCCAGCAGCCCCTTCATAAGCTTGAACACTGAAGCTTTCTTT
CDR3: CASSPFISLNTEAFF

size: .
D: TRBD1
J: TRBJ1-2
V: TRBV12-3/TRBV12-4
DNA: TGTGCCAGCAGTTTTGCGGGGGCCAGGGGGCTCTATGGCTACACCTTC
CDR3: CASSFAGARGLYGYTF

size: many
D: .
J: TRBJ2-7
V: TRBV29-1
DNA: TGCAGCGCGAGTAAAGGGGTCCACGAGCAGTACTTC
CDR3: CSASKGVHEQYF

size: few
D: TRBD2
J: TRBJ2-3
V: TRBV2
DNA: TGTGCCAGCAGTGTAGCGGGAGTAACAGATACGCAGTATTTT
CDR3: CASSVAGVTDTQYF

size: few
D: .
J: TRBJ1-1
V: TRBV28
DNA: TGTGCCAGCAAAGAGGGCTCATCGTACACTGAAGCTTTCTTT
CDR3: CASKEGSSYTEAFF

size: .
D: .
J: TRBJ2-7
V: TRBV7-6
DNA: TGTGCCAGCAGTTTTAGTCCCTCCACCGTTTACGAGCAGTACTTC
CDR3: CASSFSPSTVYEQYF

size: .
D: TRBD1
J: TRBJ1-4
V: TRBV2
DNA: TGTGCCAGCAGTGAGTCAGGGGGCAAGGAAAAACTGTTTTTT
CDR3: CASSESGGKEKLFF

size: few
D: .
J: TRBJ1-6
V: TRBV6-1
DNA: TGTGCCAGCAGTGAAGCCTTCGCGAGCTCCTATAATTCACCCCTCCACTTT
CDR3: CASSEAFASSYNSPLHF

size: .
D: TRBD1
J: TRBJ2-3
V: TRBV29-1
DNA: TGCAGCGTAGGGACAGCAGATACGCAGTATTTT
CDR3: CSVGTADTQYF

size: .
D: TRBD2
J: TRBJ2-3
V: TRBV6-6
DNA: TGTGCCAGCAGCCAGGACATCTGGACTAGCGGGAAGGCGGATACGCAGTATTTT
CDR3: CASSQDIWTSGKADTQYF

size: many
D: .
J: TRBJ2-1
V: TRBV20-1
DNA: TGCAGTGCTAGAGACAGGGGGATTAGCGGGATCGCTTACAATGAGCAGTTCTTC
CDR3: CSARDRGISGIAYNEQFF

size: few
D: .
J: TRBJ2-5
V: TRBV12-3/TRBV12-4
DNA: TGTGCCAGCAGTCCAATGGGGACGGGAGAGACCCAGTACTTC
CDR3: CASSPMGTGETQYF

size: .
D: .
J: TRBJ1-1
V: TRBV10-3
DNA: TGTGCCACCGGGACCGGGGGCATGAACACTGAAGCTTTCTTT
CDR3: CATGTGGMNTEAFF

size: few
D: .
J: TRBJ1-5
V: TRBV6-2/TRBV6-3
DNA: TGTGCCAGCAGTTACTCTCGCCGGGCGGCTCAGCCCCAGCATTTT
CDR3: CASSYSRRAAQPQHF

size: many
D: .
J: TRBJ2-7
V: TRBV28
DNA: TGTGCCTCGGAGGGGCCTGGTGGGGGCTTTGCCTACGAGCAGTACTTC
CDR3: CASEGPGGGFAYEQYF

size: few
D: TRBD1
J: TRBJ2-7
V: TRBV5-1
DNA: TGCGCCAGCAGCTTGCTGGGACAGAGCTCCTACGAGCAGTACTTC
CDR3: CASSLLGQSSYEQYF